Below, one T cell receptor beta chain is given with its context. The antigen is not known. At one of its ends the junction is not consistent with the germline gene, which may arise from a read error. Via MiXCR, TCRdb re-called the 5' RACE reads, giving one row per CDR3 protein. The sample yields about 54,000 distinct CDR3 sequences, 15% to 20% seen once. CD25-based Treg depletion was applied to purified naive CD4+ T cells. Regarding the study as a whole: Greatest tumor Treg TCR overlap was with tumor naive CD4+ cells.

This CDR3 is 17 amino acids long. CDR1 is DFQATT, CDR2 SNEGSKA, per germline (reference sequence). Sequencing was performed on naive CD4+ T cells sorted from blood. Subset in this sample: naive CD4+ T cells, CD4+CD45RA+CD25-. The chain employs TRBV20-1 and TRBJ2-2, with 12 nucleotides matching TRBD2. The sequence derives from a female donor with breast cancer. The DNA for the CDR3 is TGCTGTGCTAGAGACCCCGGACTAGCGGGACACACCGGGGAGCTGTTTTTT. Translation: CCARDPGLAGHTGELFF.